This TCR beta chain was identified during a study of metastatic and nonmetastatic thyroid tumors. Remarks on this clone: Its target is unknown.

This CDR3 spans 16 amino acids. CDR1 is MNHEY, CDR2 SVGEGT, per germline. Trimming took 0 bases from V and 3 from J, leaving 14 bases between them. There were no patients who had received any treatment before thyroid surgery. TCRdb re-processed the PCR reads through MiXCR. The table records roughly 20,000 clones, roughly 36% of them present only once. Study-wide findings and caveats: Malignant thyroid tumors reportedly had TCR beta diversity that was significantly higher than in benign nodules, in blood and tumor.

What was sequenced was tumor tissue. This sequence joins TRBV6-2 or TRBV6-3 and TRBJ1-1, with D possibly TRBD1 on 6 matching bases. The origin of this receptor is a female donor with papillary thyroid cancer or a benign thyroid nodule (not recorded which). Some clones in this sample may be carry-over from other donors' samples. CDR3 DNA sequence: TGTGCCAGCAGTTACTCGAGTGGGGGCCTGTACACTGAAGCTTTCTTT. Translation gives CASSYSSGGLYTEAFF.